This TCR beta chain was profiled in a study of blood T cell repertoires in COVID-19 (dated by TCRdb to between 2020 and 2021). At the level of the whole study: Samples from collaborators originated in the United States, Italy and Spain and spanned both the acute and convalescent phases of COVID-19. The prospective study material was composed of cDNA or gDNA derived from T cells, B-cell-depleted T cells, or PBMCs. Deeply sampled blood TCRbeta repertoires from subjects exposed to, actively infected with, or recovered from COVID-19 were included in the dataset. The repertoires were released in a freely available public database meant as a resource for research on the immune response to SARS-CoV-2. Samples came from the ongoing ImmuneRACE study (first 160 participants) plus 1,254 subjects from 6 global collaborators. Nearly every sample came with metadata listing a de-identified subject ID, COVID-19 status, age in years and sex. Where available, HLA class I and class II types were obtained from metadata supplied by the sample provider rather than from assay-based typing.

What the authors observed across the whole study: The quantity of clinical and demographic metadata differed by source and by participant and was supplied without curation.

From the germline V gene, CDR1 is MNHNS and CDR2 is SASEGT. The CDR3 runs 15 amino acids, cysteine and phenylalanine included. Kept here is only the CDR3 DNA, which spans 45 bases and is read in frame from base 1. V is reduced by 2 bases and J by 4 bases, leaving a spacing of 12 bases between them. To note about this clone: No antigen is known for it. Per-base qualities were not stored, and no clone one base away is much larger.

Participants in the prospective study were enrolled through a virtual design, were aged roughly 18 to 100 years, and lived in some 24 United States geographic areas. In the prospective study, participants were assigned to cohorts based on the clinical history participants reported in a screening survey and a study questionnaire. For ImmuneRACE Cohort 3, a participant was defined as recovered based on two consecutive negative NP/OP PCR tests, clearance by a healthcare professional, or resolution of symptoms. Mobile phlebotomists in the prospective study collected whole blood, serum and a nasopharyngeal or oropharyngeal swab from every participant. Additional blood draws and questionnaires over an approximately two-month period could optionally be provided by prospective study participants. Prospective study blood samples were shipped either frozen or at room temperature before DNA extraction. TCRbeta CDR3 regions were amplified from genomic DNA using the immunoSEQ Assay, a bias-controlled multiplex PCR. On the study's bioinformatics: The number of nucleated cells in each sample was estimated from the amplification of reference gene primers within the assay. Sequence reads were collapsed and filtered to measure the absolute abundance of every unique TCRbeta CDR3 rearrangement. For each sample, productive Simpson clonality was calculated as the square root of Simpson's diversity index over productive rearrangements. Sourced from immuneACCESS, this table was stored by TCRdb with only in-frame sequences that have V and J called. A share of the clones is absent; for the studies checked, an unresolved V gene accounts for under half, and the remainder has no known explanation. Clonal size and the V and J genes are those of that table, whereas D and trimming came from the DNA. Recorded for this sample are a few hundred thousand clones; about 88% of them occurred a single time. Jointly, the top ten make up roughly 8% of the sample.

Rearrangement joined TRBV6-1 to TRBJ2-1; TRBD2 is perhaps the D gene, given 7 matching bases. The sequenced sample consisted of PBMCs or T cells enriched from blood (not recorded which). This sequence was found in a woman in her fifties or sixties who had recovered from COVID-19. The sequenced DNA: TGTGCCAGCAGTGAACCTGCGGGGGCGTACAATGAGCAGTTCTTC. It codes for CASSEPAGAYNEQFF.